This TCR beta chain came from a study of response to subunit inactivated influenza vaccine (dated by TCRdb to the late 2010s). Regarding the research as a whole: Deep quantitative T cell receptor repertoire profiling was used in the study to track responses to a trivalent subunit inactivated influenza vaccine. The study at large found these results: The authors proposed that each seasonal influenza vaccination may bring in only a limited number of new T cells.

At least ten counts were recorded for this clonotype. What antigen it recognizes has not been identified. No much larger clonotype is one base removed from it; base qualities were not supplied. Library preparation used RT-PCR. Sequencing was carried out with an Illumina HiSeq 2500. TCRdb reanalyzed the raw reads on its own, using fastp at Q25 for trimming and MiXCR for clone calling, and kept in-frame beta chains. Under each unique CDR3 protein, matching rows form one entry showing the most common genes and DNA. For this sample the table gives around 540,000 distinct CDR3 sequences, of which roughly 10% were detected only once. Clones ranked in the top ten supply roughly a tenth of the sample. Inclusive of the bounding cysteine and phenylalanine, the CDR3 is 13 residues long. Only the CDR3 region is kept as DNA, spanning 39 bases read in frame from base 1. V is shortened by 1 base, J by 1 base, and the region joining them spans 5 bases. CDR1 and CDR2 are read off the germline V gene as MDHEN and SYDVKM.

The source was PBMCs from blood, collected on the day of vaccination. The chain is encoded by TRBV28 joined to TRBJ2-7; the D gene identity is not certain. This TCR was recovered from a man aged 50-59 years who received an inactivated influenza vaccine. Donor details come from another sample of the same person, matched by shared clones. Here the CDR3 is given as CASSLSKSYEQYF. The nucleotides are TGTGCCAGCAGTTTATCGAAGTCCTACGAGCAGTACTTC.